These T cell receptor beta chains were read from a single sample in a study of blood T cell repertoires in COVID-19. The protocol was immunoSEQ multiplex PCR, while the TCRdb copy is restricted to in-frame clones and leaves out a portion. The sample holds some 200,000 clones, 75% to 85% seen once. The specimen was PBMCs or T cells enriched from blood (not recorded which). The receptors originated from a man aged 40-49 years who had recovered from COVID-19. The CDR3 runs from the conserved cysteine through the conserved F or W. D genes are given only for firm matches. The size field is filled for only some rows; it gives once, few, many or a size class.

>TRBJ1-3|TRBV6-6|.|.|14
CASSGLTLGFAIYF
TGTGCCAGCAGTGGACTGACTTTGGGGTTTGCCATATATTTT
>TRBJ1-2|TRBV1|.|.|16
CTSSQDGGVARDGYTF
TGCACCAGCAGCCAAGATGGTGGAGTGGCGAGGGATGGCTACACCTTC
>TRBJ1-1|TRBV5-4|once|.|14
CASSPRQMNTEAFF
TGTGCCAGCAGCCCCCGACAGATGAACACTGAAGCTTTCTTT
>TRBJ2-1|TRBV14|.|.|16
CASSQLRGTPTTEQFF
TGTGCCAGCAGCCAATTAAGAGGGACTCCGACAACGGAGCAGTTCTTC
>TRBJ1-6|TRBV7-2|.|.|14
CASSQQGADSPLHF
TGTGCCAGCAGCCAACAGGGAGCAGATTCACCCCTCCACTTT
>TRBJ1-5|TRBV28|.|TRBD1|14
CASSGGAGGQPQHF
TGTGCCAGCAGTGGAGGGGCAGGGGGACAGCCCCAGCATTTT
>TRBJ1-3|TRBV28|.|TRBD1|17
CATQGAWSLNSGNTIYF
TGTGCCACCCAGGGGGCCTGGAGTCTCAACTCTGGAAACACCATATATTTT
>TRBJ1-5|TRBV6-2/TRBV6-3|.|TRBD1|21
CASSSLPISGQAIYSNQPQHF
TGTGCCAGCAGTTCGCTACCGATATCGGGACAGGCGATCTATAGCAATCAGCCCCAGCATTTT
>TRBJ2-5|TRBV7-2|.|TRBD1|16
CASSLHRRDREETQYF
TGTGCCAGCAGCTTACACCGGCGGGACAGGGAAGAGACCCAGTACTTC
>TRBJ2-1|TRBV18|.|TRBD2|15
CASSPSGLAVHEQFF
TGTGCCAGCTCACCATCTGGGCTAGCGGTCCATGAGCAGTTCTTC
>TRBJ2-5|TRBV28|.|TRBD2|19
CASSFFPSGEGADQETQYF
TGTGCCAGCAGTTTCTTCCCATCGGGGGAGGGCGCCGACCAAGAGACCCAGTACTTC
>TRBJ1-5|TRBV27|.|.|12
CASSFSGQPQHF
TGTGCCAGCAGTTTCTCGGGTCAGCCCCAGCATTTT
>TRBJ2-7|TRBV28|.|TRBD1|14
CASRWGTGSYEQYF
TGTGCCAGCAGGTGGGGGACAGGCTCCTACGAGCAGTACTTC
>TRBJ1-2|TRBV19|.|TRBD1|14
CASNRDRGHYGYTF
TGTGCCAGTAACAGGGACAGGGGTCACTATGGCTACACCTTC
>TRBJ2-7|TRBV7-9|many|TRBD2|15
CASTPSVAGEGEQYF
TGTGCCAGCACCCCATCCGTTGCGGGAGAGGGCGAGCAGTACTTC
>TRBJ1-5|TRBV18|once|.|15
CASSVGRGFSQPQHF
TGTGCCAGCTCAGTGGGAAGGGGATTTTCTCAGCCCCAGCATTTT
>TRBJ1-1|TRBV3-1/TRBV3-2|.|.|16
CASSQARRRVNTEAFF
TGTGCCAGCAGCCAAGCCCGGCGCAGGGTGAACACTGAAGCTTTCTTT
>TRBJ2-1|TRBV19|.|.|11
CASSFLHEQFF
TGTGCCAGTAGCTTCCTCCATGAGCAGTTCTTC
>TRBJ1-3|TRBV19|.|.|13
CATGQSPGNTIYF
TGTGCCACCGGACAGTCCCCTGGAAACACCATATATTTT
>TRBJ1-1|TRBV2|.|.|13
CANGGTRNTEAFF
TGCGCAAATGGCGGGACGCGGAACACTGAAGCTTTCTTT
>TRBJ2-2|TRBV25-1|.|.|14
CASMDHGGLSELFF
TGTGCCAGCATGGATCATGGAGGCCTTTCGGAGCTGTTTTTT
>TRBJ1-2|TRBV18|.|TRBD1|15
CASSPWTGQGYGYTF
TGTGCCAGCTCACCATGGACAGGACAGGGTTATGGCTACACCTTC
>TRBJ1-1|TRBV14|.|.|12
CASSLLNTEAFF
TGTGCCAGCAGCCTATTGAACACTGAAGCTTTCTTT
>TRBJ2-5|TRBV6-5|once|.|13
CASLRTAQETQYF
TGTGCCAGCCTTAGGACAGCACAAGAGACCCAGTACTTC
>TRBJ2-2|TRBV29-1|.|.|12
CSVEGRAGKLFF
TGCAGCGTTGAAGGCCGGGCGGGGAAGCTGTTTTTT
>TRBJ2-2|TRBV27|.|.|15
CASSLFGSGTGELFF
TGTGCCAGCAGTTTATTTGGGTCGGGCACCGGGGAGCTGTTTTTT
>TRBJ1-5|TRBV7-2|few|.|14
CASSSVSNDQPQHF
TGTGCCAGCAGCTCAGTAAGTAACGATCAGCCCCAGCATTTT
>TRBJ1-3|TRBV19|.|TRBD1|15
CASSFSRGPGNTIYF
TGTGCCAGTAGTTTTTCCAGGGGGCCTGGAAACACCATATATTTT
>TRBJ2-7|TRBV9|.|TRBD2|15
CASSVEWEGSGEQYF
TGTGCCAGCAGCGTAGAGTGGGAGGGATCCGGCGAGCAGTACTTC
>TRBJ1-1|TRBV6-4|.|TRBD1|14
CASSPGDSPDEAFF
TGTGCCAGCAGCCCAGGGGACAGCCCTGATGAAGCTTTCTTT
>TRBJ2-1|TRBV28|once|TRBD1|17
CASSSSRGFSSYNEQFF
TGTGCCAGCAGTTCCTCCAGGGGGTTTAGCTCCTACAATGAGCAGTTCTTC
>TRBJ2-2|TRBV18|.|TRBD1|16
CASSQTGTGHIGELFF
TGTGCCAGCTCACAAACTGGGACAGGGCATATCGGGGAGCTGTTTTTT
>TRBJ2-3|TRBV28|.|.|12
CASTRAPGTQYF
TGTGCCAGCACGCGGGCTCCCGGAACGCAGTATTTT
>TRBJ1-2|TRBV24-1|.|TRBD1|16
CATSEVNRDRIYGYTF
TGTGCCACCAGTGAAGTTAACCGGGACAGGATCTATGGCTACACCTTC
>TRBJ1-2|TRBV7-6|.|TRBD1|15
CASSLGVGQSVGYTF
TGTGCCAGCAGCTTAGGCGTGGGACAGTCCGTGGGCTACACCTTC
>TRBJ2-7|TRBV6-2/TRBV6-3|once|.|17
CASSYSRGRTRNYEQYF
TGTGCCAGCAGTTACTCTCGAGGGAGGACGAGGAATTACGAGCAGTACTTC
>TRBJ2-5|TRBV4-2|.|TRBD2|17
CASSQKEAAGGGETQYF
TGTGCCAGCAGCCAAAAAGAGGCAGCGGGAGGAGGGGAGACCCAGTACTTC
>TRBJ1-5|TRBV10-3|once|TRBD1|15
CAISPGQGGNQPQHF
TGTGCCATCAGCCCTGGACAGGGAGGCAATCAGCCCCAGCATTTT
>TRBJ1-6|TRBV2|.|TRBD1|16
CASNTGTGGVRSPLHF
TGTGCCAGCAATACCGGGACAGGGGGCGTACGTTCACCCCTCCACTTT
>TRBJ2-3|TRBV27|.|.|15
CASIERFLFTDTQYF
TGTGCCAGCATTGAACGGTTCCTATTCACAGATACGCAGTATTTT